Each of the 18 T cell receptor beta chains below was sequenced from the same sample in a study of blood T cell repertoires in COVID-19. Profiled with immunoSEQ multiplex PCR; TCRdb holds only in-frame clones, not every one. The table lists under 300,000 clones, approximately 80% of them singletons. The sample consisted of peripheral blood. The receptors come from a woman aged 60-75 years with active or convalescent COVID-19.

The chain combines TRBV6-5 with TRBJ1-3; 7 bases fit TRBD1. The CDR3 contains 15 residues. V trimming: 6 bases; J trimming: 0 bases; junction bases outside the gene matches: 5. CDR1 and CDR2 from the germline V gene are MNHEY and SVGAGI. CDR3 DNA: TGTGCCAGCAGAAAACAGGGGACCTCTGGAAACACCATATATTTT. It specifies CASRKQGTSGNTIYF.

Only one count was recorded for this clone. This chain connects TRBV10-2 to TRBJ2-7; TRBD2 matches at 11 bases. The CDR3 consists of 16 residues. J was trimmed by 0 bases and V by 7 bases; bases with no gene match: 8. Germline CDR1 reads WSHSY; CDR2 reads SAAADI. The CDR3 sequence: CASTLAGGRSSYEQYF. In DNA, the CDR3 is TGCGCCAGCACCCTAGCGGGGGGAAGAAGCTCCTACGAGCAGTACTTC.

The chain recombines TRBV15 with TRBJ1-6; unclear D gene. The V and J ends lost 0 bases and 7 bases respectively, with 7 bases between them. Germline V gene sequence: CDR1 LNHNV, CDR2 YYDKDF (reference sequence). This CDR3 spans 14 amino acids. CDR3 nucleotide sequence: TGTGCCACCAGCAGAGAAACAGTCAATTCACCCCTCCACTTT. Its protein product is CATSRETVNSPLHF.

The chain has TRBV9 and TRBJ1-2, with a possible D match to TRBD1 (5 bases). Germline CDR1 and CDR2: SGDLS and YYNGEE. The germline V and J ends were trimmed by 3 bases and 3 bases, with 15 bases remaining between them. The CDR3 is 15 amino acids. The DNA of the CDR3 is TGTGCCAGCAGCGACGGTGGTCCGGGGGACTATGGCTACACCTTC. Residues: CASSDGGPGDYGYTF.

The chain employs TRBV6-1 and TRBJ1-6; the D gene is possibly TRBD1 (5 bases). Germline loops: CDR1 MNHNS, CDR2 SASEGT. V lost 0 bases and J lost 7, with 13 bases in between. The CDR3 consists of 16 residues. DNA for the CDR3: TGTGCCAGCAGTGAAGCGAGGCAGGGCTCCAATTCACCCCTCCACTTT. Translated: CASSEARQGSNSPLHF.

The rearrangement links TRBV5-1 to TRBJ1-4; 11 nucleotides line up with TRBD1. This CDR3 has 16 residues. Germline trimming cut 3 bases from V and 0 bases from J; bases unmatched to any gene: 1. Germline CDR1 is SGHRS and CDR2 is YFSETQ. The CDR3 loop is CASSSGQGATNEKLFF. DNA of the CDR3: TGCGCCAGCAGCTCGGGACAGGGGGCAACTAATGAAAAACTGTTTTTT.

J is TRBJ2-2 and V is TRBV19; TRBD2 matches at 7 bases. V shed 5 bases, J shed 5 bases, and the junction held 8 bases outside the gene matches. Germline V gene data show CDR1 as LNHDA and CDR2 as SQIVND (reference sequence). This CDR3 spans 15 amino acids. The CDR3 sequence is CASSRERGKTGELFF. DNA of the CDR3: TGTGCCAGTAGTCGGGAGCGGGGAAAGACCGGGGAGCTGTTTTTT.

The chain is built from TRBV9 and TRBJ2-3; 9 nucleotides line up with TRBD2. The CDR3 has 15 residues. The V gene's germline CDR1 is SGDLS and CDR2 YYNGEE. The V and J ends lost 2 bases and 3 bases, in that order; junction bases with no gene match: 4. DNA of the CDR3: TGTGCCAGCAGCGTTGCTAGCGGGGAGACAGATACGCAGTATTTT. This sequence encodes CASSVASGETDTQYF.

The V gene is TRBV28, the J gene TRBJ1-5; D gene ambiguous. The CDR3 sequence is 15 residues long. The V and J ends lost 0 bases and 1 base respectively, with 7 bases between them. The germline CDR1 and CDR2 sequences are MDHEN and SYDVKM. The CDR3 loop reads CASSLWAGSNQPQHF. The CDR3, as DNA: TGTGCCAGCAGTTTATGGGCCGGGAGCAATCAGCCCCAGCATTTT.

This clone came up many times. This sequence joins TRBV5-6 and TRBJ2-7; D might be TRBD1 (6 bases). Trimming removed 3 bases from V and 5 bases from J, with 15 bases in between. There are 14 residues in the CDR3. Germline V gene lookup returns CDR1 SGHDT and CDR2 YYEEEE. The CDR3 DNA sequence: TGTGCCAGCAGCTGGGGACAACTAAAGAACGAGCAGTACTTC. Protein: CASSWGQLKNEQYF. The whole variable domain, remainder taken from reference TRBV5-6 and TRBJ2-7, is DAGVTQSPTHLIKTRGQQVTLRCSPKSGHDTVSWYQQALGQGPQFIFQYYEEEERQRGNFPDRFSGHQFPNYSSELNVNALLLGDSALYLCASSWGQLKNEQYFGPGTRLTVT.

The chain recombines TRBV19 with TRBJ1-4; 12 nucleotides agree with TRBD1. V lost 3 bases to trimming and J lost 8 bases; unmatched junction nucleotides: 4. The CDR3 sequence is 15 residues long. The germline CDR1 and CDR2 sequences are LNHDA and SQIVND (reference sequence). CDR3 loop: CASSMTGTGGEKLFF. The CDR3 coding sequence is TGTGCCAGTAGTATGACCGGGACAGGGGGCGAAAAACTGTTTTTT.

The chain combines TRBV10-3 with TRBJ2-2; TRBD2 matches 16 bases. Trimming cost V 3 bases and J 4 bases; bases outside gene matches: 5. CDR3 size: 18 residues. The germline CDR1 and CDR2 sequences are ENHRY and SYGVKD. The CDR3 DNA follows: TGTGCCATCAGTGACGGGACTAGCGGGGGGGCCTCCACCGGGGAGCTGTTTTTT. Translating gives CAISDGTSGGASTGELFF.

J is TRBJ2-1 and V is TRBV2; 9 bases align to TRBD2. This CDR3 spans 14 amino acids. V was pared by 7 bases and J by 5 bases, with 6 bases of the junction left unmatched. Germline assignment: CDR1 SNHLY and CDR2 FYNNEI. CDR3 in DNA: TGTGCCAGCACTCCTAGCGGGGAACACAATGAGCAGTTCTTC. Translated: CASTPSGEHNEQFF.

The chain uses TRBV7-2 and TRBJ2-2; D possibly corresponds to TRBD1 (6 bases). The germline V gene encodes CDR1 SGHTA and CDR2 FQGNSA. CDR3 length: 14 residues. Trimming removed 6 bases from V and 4 bases from J, with 12 bases in between. CDR3 sequence: CASRQGYGTGELFF. CDR3 coding DNA: TGTGCCAGCAGGCAGGGGTACGGCACCGGGGAGCTGTTTTTT.

The genes are TRBV5-1 and TRBJ2-1, with D unresolved. Germline CDR1 and CDR2: SGHRS and YFSETQ. The CDR3 has 12 amino acids. The V end was cut by 1 base, the J end by 7 bases, with 6 bases between. CDR3 in amino acids: CASSLSENEQFF. Written as DNA, the CDR3 is TGCGCCAGCAGCTTGTCCGAGAATGAGCAGTTCTTC. The whole variable domain, remainder taken from reference TRBV5-1 and TRBJ2-1, is KAGVTQTPRYLIKTRGQQVTLSCSPISGHRSVSWYQQTPGQGLQFLFEYFSETQRNKGNFPGRFSGRQFSNSRSEMNVSTLELGDSALYLCASSLSENEQFFGPGTRLTVL.

The rearrangement joins TRBV6-5 to TRBJ1-2, with no clear D. CDR3 size: 14 residues. Per the germline V gene, CDR1 is MNHEY and CDR2 is SVGAGI. The V and J ends lost 2 bases and 3 bases respectively, with 10 bases between them. CDR3 in amino acids: CASSYEPRDYGYTF. CDR3 coding DNA: TGTGCCAGCAGTTACGAGCCGCGCGACTATGGCTACACCTTC.

V usage is TRBV4-3 and J usage is TRBJ2-2; 10 bases map to TRBD2. The CDR3 runs 17 residues. Per germline, CDR1 LGHNA and CDR2 YSLEER. V lost 5 bases to trimming and J lost 0 bases; unmatched junction nucleotides: 6. As DNA, the CDR3 is TGCGCCAGCAGCTCGTTACTAGCGGGGACGAACACCGGGGAGCTGTTTTTT. As protein: CASSSLLAGTNTGELFF.

The chain employs TRBV5-6 and TRBJ2-1; 8 bases are shared with TRBD1. This CDR3 region has 15 residues. V gave up 4 bases and J gave up 4 bases; unmatched junction bases: 7. CDR1 and CDR2 (germline): SGHDT, YYEEEE. The CDR3 loop is CASSRDRLPYNEQFF. In DNA, the CDR3 is TGTGCCAGCAGCCGGGACAGGCTCCCATACAATGAGCAGTTCTTC.